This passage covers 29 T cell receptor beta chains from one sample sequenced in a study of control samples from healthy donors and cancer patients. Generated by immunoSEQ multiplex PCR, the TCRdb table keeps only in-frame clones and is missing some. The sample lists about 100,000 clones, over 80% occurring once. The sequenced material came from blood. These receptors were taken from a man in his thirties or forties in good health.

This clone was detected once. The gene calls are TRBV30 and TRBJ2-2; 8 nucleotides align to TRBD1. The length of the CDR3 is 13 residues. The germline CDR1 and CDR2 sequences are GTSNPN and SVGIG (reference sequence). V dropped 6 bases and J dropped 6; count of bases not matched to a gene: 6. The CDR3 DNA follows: TGTGCCTGTCGGACAGGGTCGGCCGGGGAGCTGTTTTTT. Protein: CACRTGSAGELFF.

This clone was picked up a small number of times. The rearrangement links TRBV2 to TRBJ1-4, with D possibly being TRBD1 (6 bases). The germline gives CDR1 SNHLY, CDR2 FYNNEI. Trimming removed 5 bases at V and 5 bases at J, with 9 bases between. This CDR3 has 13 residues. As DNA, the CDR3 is TGTGCCAGCAGTTACAGGGAGAATGAAAAACTGTTTTTT. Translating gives CASSYRENEKLFF.

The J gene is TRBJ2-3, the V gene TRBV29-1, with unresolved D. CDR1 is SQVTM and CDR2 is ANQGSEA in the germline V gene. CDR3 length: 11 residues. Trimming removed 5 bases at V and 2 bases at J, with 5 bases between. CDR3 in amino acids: CSVQSTDTQYF. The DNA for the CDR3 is TGCAGCGTTCAATCCACAGATACGCAGTATTTT.

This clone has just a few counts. The CDR3 coding sequence is TGTGCCAGCAGCTTAAATCTTGGTGCGGGTCGCTCCTACAATGAGCAGTTCTTC. Its protein is CASSLNLGAGRSYNEQFF. The chain couples TRBV7-6 to TRBJ2-1, with TRBD2 as a possible D gene (5 bases). Germline CDR1 reads SGHVS; CDR2 reads FNYEAQ. The CDR3 spans 18 residues. Trimming cost V 2 bases and J 0 bases, with 17 bases left between them.

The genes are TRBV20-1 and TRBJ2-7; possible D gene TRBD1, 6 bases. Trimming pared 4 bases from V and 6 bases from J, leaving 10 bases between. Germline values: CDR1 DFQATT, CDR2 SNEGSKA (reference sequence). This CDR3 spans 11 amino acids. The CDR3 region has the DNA TGCAGTGCTACCAGGGACATCGAGCAGTACTTC. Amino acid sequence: CSATRDIEQYF.

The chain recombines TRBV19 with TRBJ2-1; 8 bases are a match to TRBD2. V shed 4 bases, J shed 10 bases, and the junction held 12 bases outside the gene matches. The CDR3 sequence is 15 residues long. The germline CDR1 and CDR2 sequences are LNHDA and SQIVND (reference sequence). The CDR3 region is CASSTTGTSPSEQFF. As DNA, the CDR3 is TGTGCCAGTAGTACCACCGGGACTAGTCCCTCAGAGCAGTTCTTC.

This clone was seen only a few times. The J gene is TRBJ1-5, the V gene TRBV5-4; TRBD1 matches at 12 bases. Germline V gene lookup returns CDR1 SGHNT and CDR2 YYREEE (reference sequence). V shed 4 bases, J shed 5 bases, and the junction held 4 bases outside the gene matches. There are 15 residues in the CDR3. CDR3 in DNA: TGTGCCAGCAGCCCGGGACAGGGGGCAGATCAGCCCCAGCATTTT. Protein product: CASSPGQGADQPQHF.

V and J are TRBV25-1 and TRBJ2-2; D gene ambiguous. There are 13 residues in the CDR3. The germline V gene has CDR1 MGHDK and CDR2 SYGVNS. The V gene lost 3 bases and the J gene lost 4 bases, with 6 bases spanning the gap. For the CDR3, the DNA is TGTGCCAGCAGTGATTTTCCCACCGGGGAGCTGTTTTTT. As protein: CASSDFPTGELFF.

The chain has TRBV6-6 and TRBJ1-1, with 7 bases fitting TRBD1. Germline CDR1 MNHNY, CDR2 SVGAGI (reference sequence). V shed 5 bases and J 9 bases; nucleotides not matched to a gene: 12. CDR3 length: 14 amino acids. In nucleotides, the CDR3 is TGTGCCAGCAGTACCGACAGGGCCCGGAATAAAGCTTTCTTT. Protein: CASSTDRARNKAFF.

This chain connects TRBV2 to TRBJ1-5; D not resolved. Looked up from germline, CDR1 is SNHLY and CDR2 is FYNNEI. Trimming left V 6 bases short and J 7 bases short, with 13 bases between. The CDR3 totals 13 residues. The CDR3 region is CASRGSDSQPQHF. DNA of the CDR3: TGTGCCAGCAGGGGGAGTGATAGCCAGCCCCAGCATTTT.

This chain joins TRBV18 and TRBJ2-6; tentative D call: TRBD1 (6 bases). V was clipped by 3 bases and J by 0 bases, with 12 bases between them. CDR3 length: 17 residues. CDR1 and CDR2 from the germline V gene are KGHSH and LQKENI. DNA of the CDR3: TGTGCCAGCTCACCTCGACAGGTCGGCTCTGGGGCCAACGTCCTGACTTTC. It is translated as CASSPRQVGSGANVLTF.

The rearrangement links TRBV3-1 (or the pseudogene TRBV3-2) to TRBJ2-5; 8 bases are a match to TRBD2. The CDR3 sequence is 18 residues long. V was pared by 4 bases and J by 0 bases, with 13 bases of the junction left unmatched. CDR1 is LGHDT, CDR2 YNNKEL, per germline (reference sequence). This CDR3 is CASSLGVSGGGYQETQYF. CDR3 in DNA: TGTGCCAGCAGCCTTGGGGTGTCGGGCGGGGGGTACCAAGAGACCCAGTACTTC.

The CDR3 sequence is CASREGTENTGELFF. The CDR3 DNA is TGCGCCAGCAGGGAAGGGACAGAGAACACCGGGGAGCTGTTTTTT. The chain recombines TRBV5-1 with TRBJ2-2, with TRBD1 identical over 7 bases. The V gene end was trimmed by 5 bases and the J gene end by 1 base; junction bases not matched to a gene: 5. The CDR3 has 15 residues. Germline V gives CDR1 SGHRS, CDR2 YFSETQ.

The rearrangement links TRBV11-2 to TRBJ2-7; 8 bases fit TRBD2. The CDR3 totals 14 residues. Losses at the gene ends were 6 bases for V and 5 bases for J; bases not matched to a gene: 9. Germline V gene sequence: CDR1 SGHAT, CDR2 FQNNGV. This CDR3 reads CASSPGGGFHEQYF. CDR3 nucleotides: TGTGCCAGCAGTCCGGGGGGGGGTTTCCACGAGCAGTACTTC.

In DNA, the CDR3 is TGTGCCAGCTCACCATTTCCCGGAAACACCATATATTTT. Amino acid sequence: CASSPFPGNTIYF. The rearrangement joins TRBV18 to TRBJ1-3; unclear D gene. The CDR3 extends over 13 amino acids. V lost 2 bases and J 4 bases, leaving 6 bases between the germline ends. Germline-derived CDR1 and CDR2 are KGHSH and LQKENI.

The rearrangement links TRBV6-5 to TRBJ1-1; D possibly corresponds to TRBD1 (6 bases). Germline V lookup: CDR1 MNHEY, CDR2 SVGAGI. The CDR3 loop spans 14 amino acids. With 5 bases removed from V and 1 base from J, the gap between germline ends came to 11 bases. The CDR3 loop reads CASSPKTGNTEAFF. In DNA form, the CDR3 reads TGTGCCAGCAGTCCCAAGACAGGGAACACTGAAGCTTTCTTT.

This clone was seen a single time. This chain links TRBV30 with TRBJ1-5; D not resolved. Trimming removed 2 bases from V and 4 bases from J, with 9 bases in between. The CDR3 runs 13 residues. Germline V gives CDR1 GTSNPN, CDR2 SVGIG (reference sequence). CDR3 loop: CAWSPTTNQPQHF. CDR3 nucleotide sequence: TGTGCCTGGAGTCCCACCACAAATCAGCCCCAGCATTTT.

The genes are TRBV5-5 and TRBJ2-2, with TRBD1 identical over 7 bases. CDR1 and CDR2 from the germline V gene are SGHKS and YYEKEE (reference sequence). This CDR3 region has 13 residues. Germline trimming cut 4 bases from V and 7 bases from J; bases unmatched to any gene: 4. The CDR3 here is CASSRDRDGELFF. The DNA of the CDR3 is TGTGCCAGCAGCCGAGACAGGGACGGGGAGCTGTTTTTT. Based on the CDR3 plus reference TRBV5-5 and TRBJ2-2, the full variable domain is DAGVTQSPTHLIKTRGQQVTLRCSPISGHKSVSWYQQVLGQGPQFIFQYYEKEERGRGNFPDRFSARQFPNYSSELNVNALLLGDSALYLCASSRDRDGELFFGEGSRLTVL.

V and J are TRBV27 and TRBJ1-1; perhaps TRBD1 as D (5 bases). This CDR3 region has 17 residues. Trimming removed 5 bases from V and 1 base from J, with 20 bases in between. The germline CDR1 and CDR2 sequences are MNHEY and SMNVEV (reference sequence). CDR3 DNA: TGTGCCAGCAGTCCTTTCCTGGGGCGCGGAGAGAACACTGAAGCTTTCTTT. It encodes CASSPFLGRGENTEAFF.

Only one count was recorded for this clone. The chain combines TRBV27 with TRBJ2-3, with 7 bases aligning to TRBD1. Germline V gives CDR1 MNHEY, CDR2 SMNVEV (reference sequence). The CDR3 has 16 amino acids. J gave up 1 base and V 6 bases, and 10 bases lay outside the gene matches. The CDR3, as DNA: TGTGCCAGCAGGACCTCGGGGACAGTTGGCACAGATACGCAGTATTTT. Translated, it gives CASRTSGTVGTDTQYF.

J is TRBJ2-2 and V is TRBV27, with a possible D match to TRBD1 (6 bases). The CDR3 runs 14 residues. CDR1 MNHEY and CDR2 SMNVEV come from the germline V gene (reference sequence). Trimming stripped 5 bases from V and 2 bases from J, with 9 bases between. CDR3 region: CASSPRGNTGELFF. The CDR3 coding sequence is TGTGCCAGCAGTCCCAGGGGAAACACCGGGGAGCTGTTTTTT.

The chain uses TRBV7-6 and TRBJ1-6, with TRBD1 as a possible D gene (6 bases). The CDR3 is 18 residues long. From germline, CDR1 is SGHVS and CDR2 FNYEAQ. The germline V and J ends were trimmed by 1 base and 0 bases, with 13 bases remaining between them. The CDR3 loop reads CASSLGADRSSYNSPLHF. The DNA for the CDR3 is TGTGCCAGCAGCTTAGGCGCCGACAGGAGCTCCTATAATTCACCCCTCCACTTT.

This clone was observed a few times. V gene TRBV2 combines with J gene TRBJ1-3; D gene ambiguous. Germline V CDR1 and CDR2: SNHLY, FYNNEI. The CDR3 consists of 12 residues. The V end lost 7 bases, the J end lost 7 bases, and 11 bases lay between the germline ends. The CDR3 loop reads CASTEGRNTIYF. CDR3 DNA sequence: TGTGCCAGCACCGAAGGAAGGAACACCATATATTTT.

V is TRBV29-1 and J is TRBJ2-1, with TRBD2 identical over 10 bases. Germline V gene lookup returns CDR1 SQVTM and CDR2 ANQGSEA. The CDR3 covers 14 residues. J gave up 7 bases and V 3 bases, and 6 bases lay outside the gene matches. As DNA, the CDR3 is TGCAGCGTTGACTTTAGCGGGGGGAGAAATGAGCAGTTCTTC. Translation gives CSVDFSGGRNEQFF.

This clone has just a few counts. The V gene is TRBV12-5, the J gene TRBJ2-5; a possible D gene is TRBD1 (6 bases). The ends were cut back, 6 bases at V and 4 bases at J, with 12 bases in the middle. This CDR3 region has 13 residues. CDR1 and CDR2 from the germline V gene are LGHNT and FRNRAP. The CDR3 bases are TGTGCTAGTGGAGGACAGCTTGGAGAGACCCAGTACTTC. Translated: CASGGQLGETQYF.

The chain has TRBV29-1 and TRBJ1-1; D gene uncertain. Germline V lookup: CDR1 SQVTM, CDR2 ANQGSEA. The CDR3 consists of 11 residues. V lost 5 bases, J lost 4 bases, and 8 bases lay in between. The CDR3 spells CSVPETTEAFF. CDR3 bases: TGCAGCGTTCCGGAGACCACTGAAGCTTTCTTT.

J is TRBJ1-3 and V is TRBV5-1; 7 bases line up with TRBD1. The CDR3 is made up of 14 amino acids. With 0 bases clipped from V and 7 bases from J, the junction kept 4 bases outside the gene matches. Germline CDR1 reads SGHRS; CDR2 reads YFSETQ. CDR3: CASSLEGAVNTIYF. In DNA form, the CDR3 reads TGCGCCAGCAGCTTGGAGGGGGCTGTTAACACCATATATTTT. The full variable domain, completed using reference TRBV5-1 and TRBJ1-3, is KAGVTQTPRYLIKTRGQQVTLSCSPISGHRSVSWYQQTPGQGLQFLFEYFSETQRNKGNFPGRFSGRQFSNSRSEMNVSTLELGDSALYLCASSLEGAVNTIYFGEGSWLTVV.

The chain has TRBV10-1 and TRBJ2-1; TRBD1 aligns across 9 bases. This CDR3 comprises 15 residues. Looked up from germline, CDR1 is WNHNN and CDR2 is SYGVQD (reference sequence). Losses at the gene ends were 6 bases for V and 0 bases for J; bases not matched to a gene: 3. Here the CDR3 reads CASSQTGGSYNEQFF. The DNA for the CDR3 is TGCGCCAGCAGCCAGACAGGGGGCTCCTACAATGAGCAGTTCTTC.

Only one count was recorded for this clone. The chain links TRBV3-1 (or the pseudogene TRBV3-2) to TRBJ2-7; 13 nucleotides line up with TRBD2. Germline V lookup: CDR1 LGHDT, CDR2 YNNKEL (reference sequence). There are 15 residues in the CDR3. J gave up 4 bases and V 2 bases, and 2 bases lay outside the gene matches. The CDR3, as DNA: TGTGCCAGCAGCCAAAGACTAGCGGGAGGATACGAGCAGTACTTC. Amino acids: CASSQRLAGGYEQYF.